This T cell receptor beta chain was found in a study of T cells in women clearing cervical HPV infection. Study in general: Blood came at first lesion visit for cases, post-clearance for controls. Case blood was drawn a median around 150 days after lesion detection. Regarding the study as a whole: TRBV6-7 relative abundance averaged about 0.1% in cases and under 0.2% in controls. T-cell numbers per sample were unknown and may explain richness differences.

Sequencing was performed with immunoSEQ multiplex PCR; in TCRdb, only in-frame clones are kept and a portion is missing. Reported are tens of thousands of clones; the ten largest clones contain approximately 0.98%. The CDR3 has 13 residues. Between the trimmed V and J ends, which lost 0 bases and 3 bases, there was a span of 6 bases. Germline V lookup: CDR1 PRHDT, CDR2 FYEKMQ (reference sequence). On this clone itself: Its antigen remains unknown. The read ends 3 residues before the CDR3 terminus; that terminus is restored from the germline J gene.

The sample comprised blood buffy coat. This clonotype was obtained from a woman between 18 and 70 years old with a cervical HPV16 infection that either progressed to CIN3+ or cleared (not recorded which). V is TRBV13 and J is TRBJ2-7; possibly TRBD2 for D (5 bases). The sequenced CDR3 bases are TGTGCCAGCAGCTTAGGCCGGGGCTACGAG. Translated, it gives CASSLGRGYE. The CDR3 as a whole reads CASSLGRGYEQYF.